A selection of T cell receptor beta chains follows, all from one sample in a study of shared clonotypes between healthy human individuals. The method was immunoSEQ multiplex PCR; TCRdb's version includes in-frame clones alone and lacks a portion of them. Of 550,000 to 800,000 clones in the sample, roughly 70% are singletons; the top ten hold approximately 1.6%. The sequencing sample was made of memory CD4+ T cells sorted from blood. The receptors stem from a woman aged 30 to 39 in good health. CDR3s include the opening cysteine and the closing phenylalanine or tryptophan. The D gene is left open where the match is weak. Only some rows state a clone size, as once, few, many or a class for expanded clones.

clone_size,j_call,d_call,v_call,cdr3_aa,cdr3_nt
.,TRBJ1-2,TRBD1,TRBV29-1,CSVTIRWDRANYGYTF,TGCAGCGTTACCATAAGGTGGGACAGAGCTAACTATGGCTACACCTTC
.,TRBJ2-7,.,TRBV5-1,CASSPGDRDSYEQYF,TGCGCCAGCAGCCCTGGTGACCGCGACTCCTACGAGCAGTACTTC
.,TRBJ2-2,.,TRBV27,CASRNGGTGELFF,TGTGCCAGCAGGAATGGGGGCACCGGGGAGCTGTTTTTT
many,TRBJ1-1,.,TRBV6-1,CASSDTMNTEAFF,TGTGCCAGCTCGGACACAATGAACACTGAAGCTTTCTTT
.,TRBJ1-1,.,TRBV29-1,CSVEAGEDTEAFF,TGCAGCGTTGAGGCAGGGGAGGACACTGAAGCTTTCTTT
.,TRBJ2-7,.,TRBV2,CASSESGVSADF,TGTGCCAGCAGTGAGTCGGGGGTATCTGCGGACTTC
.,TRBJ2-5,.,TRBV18,CASSGGMGETQYF,TGTGCCAGCTCCGGAGGGATGGGGGAGACCCAGTACTTC
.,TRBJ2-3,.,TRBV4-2,CASSQVGAAGTDTQYF,TGTGCCAGCAGCCAAGTTGGGGCAGCCGGCACAGATACGCAGTATTTT
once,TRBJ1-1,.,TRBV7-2,CASSLPSVMNTEAFF,TGTGCCAGCAGCCTACCCTCGGTTATGAACACTGAAGCTTTCTTT
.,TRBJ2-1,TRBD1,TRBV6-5,CASTRDRAYNEQFF,TGTGCCAGCACCAGGGACAGGGCCTACAATGAGCAGTTCTTC
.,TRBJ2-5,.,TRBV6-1,CASSEALWTVQETQYF,TGTGCCAGCAGTGAAGCCCTCTGGACAGTCCAAGAGACCCAGTACTTC
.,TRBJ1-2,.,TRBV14,CASSPEGAGVSYGYTF,TGTGCCAGCAGCCCAGAAGGGGCCGGGGTCAGCTATGGCTACACCTTC
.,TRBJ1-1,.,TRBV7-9,CASSLASSTEAFF,TGTGCCAGCAGCTTAGCTTCGAGCACTGAAGCTTTCTTT
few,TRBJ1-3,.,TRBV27,CASRSQGSSGNTIYF,TGTGCCAGCAGATCTCAGGGTTCCTCTGGAAACACCATATATTTT
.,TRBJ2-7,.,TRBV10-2,CASKENVGSYEQYF,TGCGCCAGCAAAGAGAACGTCGGCTCCTACGAGCAGTACTTC
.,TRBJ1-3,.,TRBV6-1,CASSDRTANSGNTIYF,TGTGCCAGCAGTGACAGGACGGCGAACTCTGGAAACACCATATATTTT
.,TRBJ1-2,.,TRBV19,CASSRGRGPNYGYTF,TGTGCCAGTAGTCGCGGGCGGGGGCCGAACTATGGCTACACCTTC
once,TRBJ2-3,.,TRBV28,CASRQELVSDTQYF,TGTGCCAGCAGACAGGAACTCGTTTCAGATACGCAGTATTTT
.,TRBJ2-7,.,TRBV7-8,CASSRPRDYEQYF,TGTGCCAGCAGTCGACCCCGGGACTACGAGCAGTACTTC
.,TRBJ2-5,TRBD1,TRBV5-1,CASSLEGQGVRKTQYF,TGCGCCAGCAGCTTGGAAGGACAGGGGGTCCGAAAGACCCAGTACTTC
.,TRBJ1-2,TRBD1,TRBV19,CASSGTGDYGYTF,TGTGCCAGTTCCGGGACAGGGGACTATGGCTACACCTTC
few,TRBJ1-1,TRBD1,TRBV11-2,CASSDRGRGTEAFF,TGTGCCAGCAGCGACAGGGGGAGAGGCACTGAAGCTTTCTTT
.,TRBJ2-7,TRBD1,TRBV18,CASSPPTGNSYEQYF,TGTGCCAGCTCACCACCGACAGGGAATTCCTACGAGCAGTACTTC
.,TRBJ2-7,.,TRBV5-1,CASSLSWGYEQYF,TGCGCCAGCAGCCTCTCATGGGGGTACGAGCAGTACTTC
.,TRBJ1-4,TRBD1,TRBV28,CASSLNIGQVVDGEKLFF,TGTGCCAGCAGTTTAAATATCGGACAGGTCGTAGATGGTGAAAAACTGTTTTTT
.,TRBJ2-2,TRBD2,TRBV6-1,CASSWASGSSGELFF,TGTGCCAGCAGTTGGGCTAGCGGGAGTTCCGGGGAGCTGTTTTTT
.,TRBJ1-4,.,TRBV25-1,CASSGRGGTNEKLFF,TGTGCCAGCAGTGGGAGGGGGGGAACTAATGAAAAACTGTTTTTT
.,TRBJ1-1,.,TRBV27,CASSLAGAPRKNTEAFF,TGTGCCAGCAGTTTAGCGGGGGCACCCAGAAAGAACACTGAAGCTTTCTTT
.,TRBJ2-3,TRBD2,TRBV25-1,CASSELGTSGTDTQYF,TGTGCCAGCAGTGAATTAGGGACTAGCGGGACAGATACGCAGTATTTT
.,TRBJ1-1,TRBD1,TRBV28,CASSPGTATEAFF,TGTGCCAGCAGTCCAGGGACAGCAACTGAAGCTTTCTTT
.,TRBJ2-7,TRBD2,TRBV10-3,CAISTATSENEQYF,TGTGCCATCAGTACCGCGACTAGCGAAAACGAGCAGTACTTC
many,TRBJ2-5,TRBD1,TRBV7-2,CASSPDREAETQYF,TGTGCCAGCAGCCCGGACAGGGAGGCAGAGACCCAGTACTTC
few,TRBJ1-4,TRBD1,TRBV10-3,CAIRRQGGEKLFF,TGTGCCATCAGAAGACAGGGCGGTGAAAAACTGTTTTTT
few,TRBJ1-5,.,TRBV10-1,CASSESGSQPQHF,TGCGCCAGCAGTGAGTCGGGAAGCCAGCCCCAGCATTTT
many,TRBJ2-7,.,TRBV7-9,CASSLERAKPYF,TGTGCCAGCAGCTTGGAGAGAGCTAAGCCGTACTTC
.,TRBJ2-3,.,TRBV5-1,CASSLTRPTDTQYF,TGCGCCAGCAGCTTGACCCGACCGACAGATACGCAGTATTTT
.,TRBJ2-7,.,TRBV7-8,CASSQEGGAQGTYEQYF,TGTGCCAGCAGCCAAGAGGGGGGGGCACAAGGGACCTACGAGCAGTACTTC
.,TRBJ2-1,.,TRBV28,CASSLLGNYNEQFF,TGTGCCAGCAGTTTACTGGGGAATTACAATGAGCAGTTCTTC
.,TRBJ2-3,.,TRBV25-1,CASSEQPGLVYSTDTQYF,TGTGCCAGCAGTGAACAACCGGGACTTGTTTATAGCACAGATACGCAGTATTTT
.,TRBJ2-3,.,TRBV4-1,CASSQVTNPGTDTQYF,TGCGCCAGCAGCCAAGTGACTAACCCCGGCACAGATACGCAGTATTTT
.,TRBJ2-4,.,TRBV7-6,CASSSTRLEGKNIQYF,TGTGCCAGCAGCTCAACACGGCTTGAGGGCAAAAACATTCAGTACTTC
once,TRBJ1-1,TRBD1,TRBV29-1,CSVVGQGAVTEAFF,TGCAGCGTTGTGGGACAGGGGGCTGTCACTGAAGCTTTCTTT
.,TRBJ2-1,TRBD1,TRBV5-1,CASSFGTEYNEQFF,TGCGCCAGCAGCTTCGGGACAGAGTACAATGAGCAGTTCTTC
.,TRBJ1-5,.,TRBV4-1,CASSQGRGSGNQPQHF,TGCGCCAGCAGCCAAGGGAGGGGTAGTGGAAATCAGCCCCAGCATTTT